Each of the 27 T cell receptor beta chains below was sequenced from the same sample in a study of blood T cell repertoires in COVID-19. TCRdb's table, derived via immunoSEQ multiplex PCR, lists solely in-frame clones and lacks some. Of roughly 56,000 clones in the sample, approximately 84% are singletons; the top ten hold more than 14%. Sequencing was performed on peripheral blood. The receptor source for this set is a human donor in a cohort sampled during active COVID-19.

The V gene is TRBV12-5, the J gene TRBJ1-5; 10 nucleotides align to TRBD1. V gave up 6 bases and J gave up 3 bases; unmatched junction bases: 5. This CDR3 spans 15 amino acids. The germline V gene has CDR1 LGHNT and CDR2 FRNRAP. CDR3 nucleotides: TGTGCTAGTGGCCCCGGGACAGGGGTCAATCAGCCCCAGCATTTT. It specifies CASGPGTGVNQPQHF.

The chain links TRBV5-1 to TRBJ1-1, with 9 bases that match TRBD1. The CDR3 extends over 14 amino acids. Losses at the gene ends were 2 bases for V and 7 bases for J; bases not matched to a gene: 6. Looked up from germline, CDR1 is SGHRS and CDR2 is YFSETQ. The CDR3 sequence: CASSFTGGRIEAFF. Written as DNA, the CDR3 is TGCGCCAGCAGCTTTACAGGGGGCAGGATTGAAGCTTTCTTT.

The rearrangement joins TRBV13 to TRBJ2-1, with a tentative D call TRBD2 (6 bases). The germline V gene encodes CDR1 PRHDT and CDR2 FYEKMQ (reference sequence). The V end was cut by 1 base, the J end by 3 bases, with 13 bases between. There are 16 residues in the CDR3. CDR3 sequence: CASSLETGGLYNEQFF. The DNA for the CDR3 is TGTGCCAGCAGCTTAGAAACCGGGGGACTCTACAATGAGCAGTTCTTC.

The chain joins TRBV28 to TRBJ2-3, with TRBD2 matching over 8 bases. The CDR3 has 15 residues. The V and J ends lost 5 bases and 3 bases, in that order; junction bases with no gene match: 7. Per the germline V gene, CDR1 is MDHEN and CDR2 is SYDVKM. The CDR3 nucleotides are TGTGCCAGCAGTCGTGCCGGGACTAGTACAGATACGCAGTATTTT. Translating it yields CASSRAGTSTDTQYF.

The rearrangement joins TRBV18 to TRBJ1-1; unclear D gene. Germline loops: CDR1 KGHSH, CDR2 LQKENI. The V and J ends lost 3 bases and 0 bases respectively, with 14 bases between them. The CDR3 sequence is 16 residues long. The chain's CDR3 is CASSPNWGGMNTEAFF. CDR3 bases: TGTGCCAGCTCACCGAATTGGGGAGGGATGAACACTGAAGCTTTCTTT.

The chain is built from TRBV6-4 and TRBJ2-1; 13 positions match TRBD2. This CDR3 region has 14 residues. CDR1 is MRHNA, CDR2 SNTAGT, per germline. V dropped 4 bases and J dropped 10; count of bases not matched to a gene: 4. For the CDR3, the DNA is TGTGCCAGCAGTGCCACTAGCGGGAGGGGCGAGCAGTTCTTC. It translates to CASSATSGRGEQFF.

The V gene is TRBV15, the J gene TRBJ1-6; 8 nucleotides agree with TRBD1. V shed 0 bases and J 13 bases; nucleotides not matched to a gene: 8. This CDR3 contains 15 residues. The germline V gene has CDR1 LNHNV and CDR2 YYDKDF (reference sequence). The chain's CDR3 is CATSRDMGQAAPLHF. In DNA form, the CDR3 reads TGTGCCACCAGCAGAGATATGGGACAGGCCGCCCCCCTCCACTTT.

The chain recombines TRBV4-1 with TRBJ1-5, with 7 bases matching TRBD1. Germline-derived CDR1 and CDR2 are MGHRA and YSYEKL. CDR3 length: 15 residues. J was trimmed by 5 bases and V by 4 bases; bases with no gene match: 8. The DNA of the CDR3 is TGCGCCAGCAGCCCTACGGGACAGACTCATCAGCCCCAGCATTTT. Its protein product is CASSPTGQTHQPQHF.

The rearrangement links TRBV18 to TRBJ1-1; tentative D call: TRBD1 (6 bases). CDR1 KGHSH and CDR2 LQKENI come from the germline V gene. The CDR3 loop spans 13 amino acids. V was trimmed by 5 bases and J by 2 bases, leaving 9 bases between them. The chain's CDR3 is CASSMGQNTEAFF. In nucleotides, the CDR3 is TGTGCCAGCTCAATGGGACAAAACACTGAAGCTTTCTTT.

This clone was counted a single time. The rearrangement uses TRBV2 and TRBJ2-7; possible D gene TRBD1, 6 bases. Germline-derived CDR1 and CDR2 are SNHLY and FYNNEI. The V end lost 5 bases, the J end lost 4 bases, and 18 bases lay between the germline ends. This CDR3 is 15 amino acids long. The CDR3 spells CASSNRPGHLYEQYF. For the CDR3, the DNA is TGTGCCAGCAGTAACCGCCCGGGACACCTTTACGAGCAGTACTTC.

The chain carries TRBV4-3 and TRBJ2-7; a possible D gene is TRBD2 (5 bases). CDR3 size: 15 residues. Germline V gene data show CDR1 as LGHNA and CDR2 as YSLEER. V shed 0 bases and J shed 4 bases, with 13 bases lying between them. The DNA for the CDR3 is TGCGCCAGCAGCCAAGAGCTAGCTGGGTTTTACGAGCAGTACTTC. Amino acids: CASSQELAGFYEQYF.

This chain connects TRBV6-5 to TRBJ1-1; 9 bases fit TRBD1. This CDR3 is 14 amino acids long. Germline V gene sequence: CDR1 MNHEY, CDR2 SVGAGI. Unmatched junction bases numbered 7, after V lost 6 bases and J lost 5 bases. CDR3 DNA sequence: TGTGCCAGCAGCCCCGGGACAGGGTTTACTGAAGCTTTCTTT. Translation: CASSPGTGFTEAFF.

The chain carries TRBV5-1 and TRBJ2-5; 7 nucleotides line up with TRBD1. The CDR3 totals 16 residues. The germline V gene has CDR1 SGHRS and CDR2 YFSETQ. V gave up 0 bases and J gave up 0 bases; unmatched junction bases: 5. For the CDR3, the DNA is TGCGCCAGCAGCTTGGGTGTCAGGGGGTACCAAGAGACCCAGTACTTC. Encoded protein: CASSLGVRGYQETQYF.

V gene TRBV9 combines with J gene TRBJ2-3; TRBD1 agrees at 7 bases. Losses at the gene ends were 4 bases for V and 4 bases for J; bases not matched to a gene: 9. The CDR3 length is 15 residues. Germline CDR1 SGDLS, CDR2 YYNGEE. CDR3 coding DNA: TGTGCCAGCAGCCCGAGGGGGCTTCCGGCAGATACGCAGTATTTT. Translation gives CASSPRGLPADTQYF.

This rearrangement joins TRBV10-1 to TRBJ2-2; the match to TRBD2 covers 8 bases. The ends lost 8 bases at V and 5 bases at J; junction bases unmatched: 7. The CDR3 sequence is 14 residues long. The germline gives CDR1 WNHNN, CDR2 SYGVQD (reference sequence). CDR3 DNA: TGCGCCAGCGGGGCGGGAGGAGGTACCGGGGAGCTGTTTTTT. Translated: CASGAGGGTGELFF.

J is TRBJ2-5 and V is TRBV7-3; D may be TRBD2 (7 bases). Germline-derived CDR1 and CDR2 are SGHTA and FQGTGA. Trimming took off 5 bases at V and 5 bases at J, with 15 bases between the two ends. The CDR3 contains 14 residues. CDR3 DNA: TGTGCCAGCAGCCCGGTTCGGGGGGCGGAGACCCAGTACTTC. Translating gives CASSPVRGAETQYF.

The genes are TRBV6-5 and TRBJ1-2; D ambiguous. The V end lost 10 bases, the J end lost 5 bases, and 23 bases lay between the germline ends. Germline loops: CDR1 MNHEY, CDR2 SVGAGI. This CDR3 comprises 15 residues. The CDR3 sequence is CATSDRQRDLYGYTF. DNA of the CDR3: TGTGCCACCTCCGACCGGCAGCGGGATCTATATGGCTACACCTTC.

The chain recombines TRBV19 with TRBJ2-5; D possibly corresponds to TRBD1 (6 bases). CDR1 is LNHDA and CDR2 is SQIVND in the germline V gene (reference sequence). V lost 7 bases to trimming and J lost 4 bases, with 16 bases between them. The CDR3 has 14 residues. The DNA for the CDR3 is TGTGCCAGTACCCCTACAGGGACCCGAGAGACCCAGTACTTC. It is translated as CASTPTGTRETQYF.

The chain is built from TRBV28 and TRBJ1-2; TRBD1 might be the D (6 bases). Germline-derived CDR1 and CDR2 are MDHEN and SYDVKM. V gave up 10 bases and J gave up 2 bases, with 8 bases separating them. CDR3 length: 11 amino acids. DNA of the CDR3: TGTGCCACAACAGGGAACTATGGCTACACCTTC. Translating it yields CATTGNYGYTF.

This rearrangement joins TRBV19 to TRBJ2-5; TRBD1 aligns across 7 bases. The CDR3 sequence is 14 residues long. V was pared by 7 bases and J by 4 bases, with 9 bases of the junction left unmatched. Germline V gene data show CDR1 as LNHDA and CDR2 as SQIVND (reference sequence). In DNA, the CDR3 is TGTGCCAGTAACGACAGGGCGAGAGGAGAGACCCAGTACTTC. Protein: CASNDRARGETQYF.

The chain combines TRBV6-2 or TRBV6-3 with TRBJ2-3; no firm D call. CDR1 is MNHEY and CDR2 is SVGEGT in the germline V gene. V dropped 1 base and J dropped 2 bases, with 10 bases sitting between them. The CDR3 sequence is 15 residues long. Here the CDR3 reads CASSYFDTYTDTQYF. The CDR3 coding sequence is TGTGCCAGCAGTTACTTTGACACCTACACAGATACGCAGTATTTT.

This clone was found a few times. This chain uses TRBV2 with TRBJ1-3, with TRBD1 matching over 10 bases. The CDR3 is 15 residues long. Germline CDR1 and CDR2: SNHLY and FYNNEI. With V trimmed by 6 bases and J by 0 bases, 2 bases remained unmatched. The CDR3 DNA reads TGTGCCAGCAGGGACAGGGGGTCCTCTGGAAACACCATATATTTT. This encodes CASRDRGSSGNTIYF.

V usage is TRBV27 and J usage is TRBJ2-1; TRBD1 is a possible D gene (6 bases). This CDR3 comprises 16 residues. With 5 bases removed from V and 2 bases from J, the gap between germline ends came to 16 bases. In germline, CDR1 is MNHEY, CDR2 SMNVEV (reference sequence). The CDR3 coding sequence is TGTGCCAGCAGTATAAACAGGGAACGCGCCTACAATGAGCAGTTCTTC. Its translation is CASSINRERAYNEQFF.

The gene calls are TRBV5-4 and TRBJ2-7, with 8 bases identical to TRBD2. CDR3 length equals 15 residues. CDR1 SGHNT and CDR2 YYREEE come from the germline V gene (reference sequence). Trimming at V came to 2 bases and at J to 2 bases, leaving 6 bases not matched to a gene. The CDR3 here is CASSFGLAGTYEQYF. CDR3 DNA sequence: TGTGCCAGCAGCTTCGGACTAGCTGGTACCTACGAGCAGTACTTC.

The rearrangement links TRBV5-1 to TRBJ1-2; TRBD1 matches at 7 bases. V lost 0 bases to trimming and J lost 5 bases; unmatched junction nucleotides: 13. In germline, CDR1 is SGHRS, CDR2 YFSETQ. The CDR3 has 17 amino acids. The CDR3 sequence is CASSLGFSGQASYGYTF. The CDR3 coding sequence is TGCGCCAGCAGCTTGGGTTTTAGCGGACAGGCCTCATATGGCTACACCTTC. The full variable domain, with the rest looked up from reference TRBV5-1 and TRBJ1-2, is KAGVTQTPRYLIKTRGQQVTLSCSPISGHRSVSWYQQTPGQGLQFLFEYFSETQRNKGNFPGRFSGRQFSNSRSEMNVSTLELGDSALYLCASSLGFSGQASYGYTFGSGTRLTVV.

The genes are TRBV28 and TRBJ2-5; TRBD1 aligns across 9 bases. Germline V gene sequence: CDR1 MDHEN, CDR2 SYDVKM. The CDR3 runs 15 residues. Trimming took 3 bases from V and 2 from J; bases not matched to a gene: 4. The CDR3 loop reads CASSLDRGFQETQYF. CDR3 nucleotide sequence: TGTGCCAGCAGTTTGGACAGGGGATTTCAAGAGACCCAGTACTTC.

The rearrangement uses TRBV6-5 and TRBJ1-4; D perhaps matches TRBD1 (6 bases). The CDR3 has 12 residues. The germline V and J ends were trimmed by 6 bases and 8 bases, with 10 bases remaining between them. Germline values: CDR1 MNHEY, CDR2 SVGAGI. CDR3 nucleotides: TGTGCCAGCAGCACAGGGAGCGAAAAACTGTTTTTT. Its protein is CASSTGSEKLFF.